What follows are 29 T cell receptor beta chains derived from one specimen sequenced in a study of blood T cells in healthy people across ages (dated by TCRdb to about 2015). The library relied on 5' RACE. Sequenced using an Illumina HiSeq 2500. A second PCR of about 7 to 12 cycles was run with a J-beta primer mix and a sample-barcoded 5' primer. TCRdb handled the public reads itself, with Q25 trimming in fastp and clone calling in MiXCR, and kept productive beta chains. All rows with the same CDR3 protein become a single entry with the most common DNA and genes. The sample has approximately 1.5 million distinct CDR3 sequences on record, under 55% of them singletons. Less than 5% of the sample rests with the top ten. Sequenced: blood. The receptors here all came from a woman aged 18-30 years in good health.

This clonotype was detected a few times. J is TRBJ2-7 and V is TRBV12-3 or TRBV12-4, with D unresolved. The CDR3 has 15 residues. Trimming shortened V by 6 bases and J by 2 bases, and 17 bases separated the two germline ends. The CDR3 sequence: CASSDDSLQTYEQYF. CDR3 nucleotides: TGTGCCAGCAGCGATGACTCCCTCCAAACCTACGAGCAGTACTTC.

This CDR3 is CASSFLLAAYNEQYF. CDR3 coding DNA: TGTGCCAGCAGTTTCTTACTAGCGGCCTACAATGAGCAGTACTTC. This sequence joins TRBV27 and TRBJ2-5, with TRBD2 matching 8 bases. Germline V gene data show CDR1 as MNHEY and CDR2 as SMNVEV (reference sequence). With V trimmed by 3 bases and J by 11 bases, 14 bases remained unmatched. The CDR3 consists of 15 residues.

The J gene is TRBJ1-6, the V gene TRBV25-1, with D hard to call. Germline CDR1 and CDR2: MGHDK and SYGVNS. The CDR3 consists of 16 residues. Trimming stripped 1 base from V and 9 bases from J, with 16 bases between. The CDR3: CASSELHGLGGSPLHF. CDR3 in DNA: TGTGCCAGCAGTGAATTGCACGGCTTAGGCGGTTCACCCCTCCACTTT.

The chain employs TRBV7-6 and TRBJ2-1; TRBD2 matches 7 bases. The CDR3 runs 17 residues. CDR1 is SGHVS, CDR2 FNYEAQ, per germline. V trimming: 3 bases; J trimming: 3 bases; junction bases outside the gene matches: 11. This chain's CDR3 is CASSFGTGSGNYNEQFF. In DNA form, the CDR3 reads TGTGCCAGCAGCTTTGGAACCGGGAGCGGGAACTACAATGAGCAGTTCTTC.

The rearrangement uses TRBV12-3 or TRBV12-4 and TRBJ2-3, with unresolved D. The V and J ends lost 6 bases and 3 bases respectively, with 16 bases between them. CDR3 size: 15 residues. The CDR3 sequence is CASSYDAWGTDTQYF. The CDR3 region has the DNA TGTGCCAGCAGCTATGACGCGTGGGGTACAGATACGCAGTATTTT.

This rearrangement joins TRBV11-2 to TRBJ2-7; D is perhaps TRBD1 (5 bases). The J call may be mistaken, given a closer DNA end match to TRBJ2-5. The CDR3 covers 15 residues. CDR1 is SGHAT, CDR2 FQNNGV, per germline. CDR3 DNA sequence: TGTGCCAGCAGCCCCCGAGCCCTAGGGGTGGAGACCCAGTACTTC. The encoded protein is CASSPRALGVETQYF.

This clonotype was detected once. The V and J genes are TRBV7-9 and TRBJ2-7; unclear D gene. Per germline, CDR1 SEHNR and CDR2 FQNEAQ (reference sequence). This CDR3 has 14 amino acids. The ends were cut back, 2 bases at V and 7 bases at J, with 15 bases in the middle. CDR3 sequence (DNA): TGTGCCAGCAGCTTATCCGGGTATTTAGGGGAGCAGTACTTC. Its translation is CASSLSGYLGEQYF. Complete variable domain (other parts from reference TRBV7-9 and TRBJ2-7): DTGVSQNPRHKITKRGQNVTFRCDPISEHNRLYWYRQTLGQGPEFLTYFQNEAQLEKSRLLSDRFSAERPKGSFSTLEIQRTEQGDSAMYLCASSLSGYLGEQYFGPGTRLTVT.

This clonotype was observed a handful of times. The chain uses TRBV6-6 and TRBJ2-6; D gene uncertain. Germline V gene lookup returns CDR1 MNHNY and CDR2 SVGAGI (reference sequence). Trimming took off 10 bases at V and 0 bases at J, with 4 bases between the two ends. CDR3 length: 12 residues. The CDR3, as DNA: TGTGCCACCTTCTCTGGGGCCAACGTCCTGACTTTC. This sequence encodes CATFSGANVLTF.

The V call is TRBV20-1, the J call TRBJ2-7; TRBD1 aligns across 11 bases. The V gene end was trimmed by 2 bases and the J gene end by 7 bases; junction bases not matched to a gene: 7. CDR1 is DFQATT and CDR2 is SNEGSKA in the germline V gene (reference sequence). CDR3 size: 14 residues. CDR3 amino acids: CSARPDRGLDEQYF. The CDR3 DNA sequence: TGCAGTGCTAGACCGGACAGGGGGCTTGATGAGCAGTACTTC.

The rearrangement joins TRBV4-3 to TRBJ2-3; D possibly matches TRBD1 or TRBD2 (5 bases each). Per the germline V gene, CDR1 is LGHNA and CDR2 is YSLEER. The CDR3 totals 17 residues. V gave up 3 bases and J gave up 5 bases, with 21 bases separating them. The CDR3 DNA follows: TGCGCCAGCAGCCATGAAGGGACGGGCCATTCTTTAGATACGCAGTATTTT. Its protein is CASSHEGTGHSLDTQYF.

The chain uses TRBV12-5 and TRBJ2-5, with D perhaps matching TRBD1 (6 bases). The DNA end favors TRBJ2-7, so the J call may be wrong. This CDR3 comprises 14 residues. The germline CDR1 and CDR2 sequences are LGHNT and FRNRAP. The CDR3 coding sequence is TGTGCTAGTGGTTTGGGTCAGGGGATCAACGAGCAGTACTTC. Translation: CASGLGQGINEQYF.

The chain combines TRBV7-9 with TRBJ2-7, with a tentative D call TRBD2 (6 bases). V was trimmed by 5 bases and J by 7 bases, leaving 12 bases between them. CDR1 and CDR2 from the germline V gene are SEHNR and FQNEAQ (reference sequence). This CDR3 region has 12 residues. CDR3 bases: TGTGCCAGCAGCGCCGGGGGTCTGGAGCAGTACTTC. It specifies CASSAGGLEQYF.

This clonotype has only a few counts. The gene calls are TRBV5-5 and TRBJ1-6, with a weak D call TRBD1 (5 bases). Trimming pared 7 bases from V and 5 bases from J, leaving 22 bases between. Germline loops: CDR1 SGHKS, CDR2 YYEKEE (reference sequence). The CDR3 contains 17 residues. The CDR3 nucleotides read TGTGCCAGCCCTTTGGGTCTTGATGGCAGGGATAATTCACCCCTCCACTTT. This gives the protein CASPLGLDGRDNSPLHF. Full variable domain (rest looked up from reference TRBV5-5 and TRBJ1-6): DAGVTQSPTHLIKTRGQQVTLRCSPISGHKSVSWYQQVLGQGPQFIFQYYEKEERGRGNFPDRFSARQFPNYSSELNVNALLLGDSALYLCASPLGLDGRDNSPLHFGNGTRLTVT.

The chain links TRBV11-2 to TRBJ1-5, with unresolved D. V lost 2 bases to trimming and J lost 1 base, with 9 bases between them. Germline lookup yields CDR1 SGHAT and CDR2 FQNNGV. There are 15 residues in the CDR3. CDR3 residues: CASSLNRKSNQPQHF. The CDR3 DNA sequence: TGTGCCAGCAGCTTAAACAGAAAAAGCAATCAGCCCCAGCATTTT. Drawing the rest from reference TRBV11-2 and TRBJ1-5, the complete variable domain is EAGVAQSPRYKIIEKRQSVAFWCNPISGHATLYWYQQILGQGPKLLIQFQNNGVVDDSQLPKDRFSAERLKGVDSTLKIQPAKLEDSAVYLCASSLNRKSNQPQHFGDGTRLSIL.

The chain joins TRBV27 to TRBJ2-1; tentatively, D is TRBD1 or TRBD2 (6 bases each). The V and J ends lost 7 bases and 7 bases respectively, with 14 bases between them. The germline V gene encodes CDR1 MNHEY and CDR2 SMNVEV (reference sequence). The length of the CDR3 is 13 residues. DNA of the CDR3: TGTGCCAGCACTATGGGGGGCAGGAATGAGCAGTTCTTC. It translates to CASTMGGRNEQFF.

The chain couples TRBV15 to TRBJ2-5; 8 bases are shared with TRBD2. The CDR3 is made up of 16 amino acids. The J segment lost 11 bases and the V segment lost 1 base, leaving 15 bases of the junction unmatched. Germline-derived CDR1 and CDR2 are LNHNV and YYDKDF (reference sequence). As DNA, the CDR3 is TGTGCCACCAGCAGAGGTGAGGGACTAGACTACAATGAGCAGTACTTC. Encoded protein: CATSRGEGLDYNEQYF.

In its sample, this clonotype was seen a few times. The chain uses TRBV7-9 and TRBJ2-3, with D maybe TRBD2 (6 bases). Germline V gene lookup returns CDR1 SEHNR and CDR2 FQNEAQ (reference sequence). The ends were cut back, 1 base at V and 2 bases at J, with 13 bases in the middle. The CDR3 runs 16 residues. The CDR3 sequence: CASSLGSSGHTDTQYF. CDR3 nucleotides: TGTGCCAGCAGCTTAGGGAGTAGCGGCCACACAGATACGCAGTATTTT.

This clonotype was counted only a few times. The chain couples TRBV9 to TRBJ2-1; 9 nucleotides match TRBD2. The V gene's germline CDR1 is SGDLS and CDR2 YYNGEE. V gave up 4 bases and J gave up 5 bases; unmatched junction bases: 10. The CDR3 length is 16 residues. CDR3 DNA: TGTGCCAGCAGCAAGAGAGGGACTAGCCTCAACAATGAGCAGTTCTTC. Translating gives CASSKRGTSLNNEQFF. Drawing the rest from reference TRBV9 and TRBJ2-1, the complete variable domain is DSGVTQTPKHLITATGQRVTLRCSPRSGDLSVYWYQQSLDQGLQFLIQYYNGEERAKGNILERFSAQQFPDLHSELNLSSLELGDSALYFCASSKRGTSLNNEQFFGPGTRLTVL.

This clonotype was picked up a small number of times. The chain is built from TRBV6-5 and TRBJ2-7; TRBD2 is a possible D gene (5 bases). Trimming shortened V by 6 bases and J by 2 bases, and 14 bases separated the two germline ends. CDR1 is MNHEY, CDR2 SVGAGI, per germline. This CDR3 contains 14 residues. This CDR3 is CASSRGVSAYEQYF. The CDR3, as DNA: TGTGCCAGCAGCCGGGGAGTGAGTGCCTACGAGCAGTACTTC.

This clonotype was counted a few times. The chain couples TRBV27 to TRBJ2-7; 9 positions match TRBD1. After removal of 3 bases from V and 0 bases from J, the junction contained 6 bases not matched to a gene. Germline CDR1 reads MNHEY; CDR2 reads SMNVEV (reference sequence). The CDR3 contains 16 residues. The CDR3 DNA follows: TGTGCCAGCAGTTTTCTGGGACAGGGCTTCTCCTACGAGCAGTACTTC. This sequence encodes CASSFLGQGFSYEQYF.

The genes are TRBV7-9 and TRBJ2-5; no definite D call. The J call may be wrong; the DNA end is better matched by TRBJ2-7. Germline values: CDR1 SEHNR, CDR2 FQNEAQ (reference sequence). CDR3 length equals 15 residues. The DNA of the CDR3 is TGTGCCAGCAGCCCATTGGAAGAACCTATCCACGAGCAGTACTTC. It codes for CASSPLEEPIHEQYF.

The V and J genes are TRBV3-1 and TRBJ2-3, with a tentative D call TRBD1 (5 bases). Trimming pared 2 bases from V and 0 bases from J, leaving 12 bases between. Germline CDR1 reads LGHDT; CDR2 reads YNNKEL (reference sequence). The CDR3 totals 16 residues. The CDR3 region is CASSQRGKASTDTQYF. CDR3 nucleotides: TGTGCCAGCAGCCAAAGGGGAAAAGCTAGCACAGATACGCAGTATTTT.

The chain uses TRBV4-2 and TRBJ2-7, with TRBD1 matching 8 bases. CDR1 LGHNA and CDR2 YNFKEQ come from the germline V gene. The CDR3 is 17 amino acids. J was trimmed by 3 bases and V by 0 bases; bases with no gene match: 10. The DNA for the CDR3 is TGTGCCAGCAGCCAAGACCCGTTCGGGACAGGTAACTACGAGCAGTACTTC. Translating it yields CASSQDPFGTGNYEQYF.

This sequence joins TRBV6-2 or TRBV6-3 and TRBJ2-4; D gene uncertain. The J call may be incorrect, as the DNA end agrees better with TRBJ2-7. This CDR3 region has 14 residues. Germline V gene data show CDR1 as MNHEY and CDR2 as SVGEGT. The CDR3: CASSAEPLLYEQYF. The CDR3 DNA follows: TGTGCCAGCAGCGCGGAACCTCTCCTCTACGAGCAGTACTTC.

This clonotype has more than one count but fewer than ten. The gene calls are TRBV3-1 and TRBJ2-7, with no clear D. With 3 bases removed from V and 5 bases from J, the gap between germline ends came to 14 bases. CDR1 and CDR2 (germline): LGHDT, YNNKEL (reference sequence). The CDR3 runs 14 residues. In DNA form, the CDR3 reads TGTGCCAGCAGCCAGGTGGGGAAAATCAACGAGCAGTACTTC. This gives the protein CASSQVGKINEQYF.

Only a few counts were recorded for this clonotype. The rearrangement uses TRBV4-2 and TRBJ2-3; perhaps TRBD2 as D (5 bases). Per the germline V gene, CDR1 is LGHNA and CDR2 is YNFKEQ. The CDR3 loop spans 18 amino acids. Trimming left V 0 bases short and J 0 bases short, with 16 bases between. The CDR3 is CASSQEWSRGGSTDTQYF. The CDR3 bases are TGTGCCAGCAGCCAAGAGTGGTCGCGTGGAGGAAGCACAGATACGCAGTATTTT.

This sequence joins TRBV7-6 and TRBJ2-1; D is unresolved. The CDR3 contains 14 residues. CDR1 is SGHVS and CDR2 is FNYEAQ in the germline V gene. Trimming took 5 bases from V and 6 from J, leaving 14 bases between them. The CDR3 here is CASSLMRQSNEQFF. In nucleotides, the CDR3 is TGTGCCAGCAGCCTCATGAGGCAGTCCAATGAGCAGTTCTTC. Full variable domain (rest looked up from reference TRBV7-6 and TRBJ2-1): GAGVSQSPRYKVTKRGQDVALRCDPISGHVSLYWYRQALGQGPEFLTYFNYEAQQDKSGLPNDRFSAERPEGSISTLTIQRTEQRDSAMYRCASSLMRQSNEQFFGPGTRLTVL.

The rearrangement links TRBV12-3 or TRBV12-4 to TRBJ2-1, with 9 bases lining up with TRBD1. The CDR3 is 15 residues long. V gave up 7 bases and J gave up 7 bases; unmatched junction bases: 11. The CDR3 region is CASTRQGGAGNEQFF. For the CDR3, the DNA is TGTGCCAGCACCCGACAGGGGGGAGCTGGGAATGAGCAGTTCTTC.

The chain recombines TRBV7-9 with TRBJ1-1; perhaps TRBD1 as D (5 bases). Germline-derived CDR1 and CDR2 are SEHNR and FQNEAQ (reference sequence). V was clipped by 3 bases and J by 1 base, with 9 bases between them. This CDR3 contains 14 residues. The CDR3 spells CASSFKGPNTEAFF. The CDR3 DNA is TGTGCCAGCAGCTTCAAGGGACCGAACACTGAAGCTTTCTTT.